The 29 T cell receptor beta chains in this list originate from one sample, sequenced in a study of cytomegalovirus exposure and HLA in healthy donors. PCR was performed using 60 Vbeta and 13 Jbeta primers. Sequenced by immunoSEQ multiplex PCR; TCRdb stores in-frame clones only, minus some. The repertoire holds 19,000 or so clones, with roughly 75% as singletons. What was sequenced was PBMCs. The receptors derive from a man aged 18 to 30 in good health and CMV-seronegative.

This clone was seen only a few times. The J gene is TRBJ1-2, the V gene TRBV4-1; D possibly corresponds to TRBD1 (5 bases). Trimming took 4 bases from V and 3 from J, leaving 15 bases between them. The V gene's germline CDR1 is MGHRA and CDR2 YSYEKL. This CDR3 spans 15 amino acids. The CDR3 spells CASSPTVPRDYGYTF. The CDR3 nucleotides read TGCGCCAGCAGCCCGACAGTCCCTAGAGACTATGGCTACACCTTC.

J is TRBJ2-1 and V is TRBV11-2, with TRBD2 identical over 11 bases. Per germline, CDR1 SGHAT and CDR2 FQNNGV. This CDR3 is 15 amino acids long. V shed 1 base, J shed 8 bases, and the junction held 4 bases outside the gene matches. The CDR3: CASSLVSGGADEQFF. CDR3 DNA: TGTGCCAGCAGCTTAGTTAGCGGGGGGGCAGATGAGCAGTTCTTC.

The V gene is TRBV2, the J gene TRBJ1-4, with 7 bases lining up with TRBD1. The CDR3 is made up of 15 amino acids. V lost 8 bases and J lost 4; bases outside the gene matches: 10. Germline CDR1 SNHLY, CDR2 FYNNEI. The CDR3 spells CASSVGDSFNEKLFF. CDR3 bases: TGTGCCAGCTCGGTGGGGGACAGCTTTAATGAAAAACTGTTTTTT.

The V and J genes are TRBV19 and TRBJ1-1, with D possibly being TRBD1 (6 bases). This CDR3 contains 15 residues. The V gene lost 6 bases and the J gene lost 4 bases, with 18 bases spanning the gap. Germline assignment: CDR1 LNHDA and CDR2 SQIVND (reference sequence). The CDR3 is CASRPQTGRGTEAFF. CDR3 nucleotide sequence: TGTGCCAGTAGGCCCCAAACAGGGAGAGGCACTGAAGCTTTCTTT.

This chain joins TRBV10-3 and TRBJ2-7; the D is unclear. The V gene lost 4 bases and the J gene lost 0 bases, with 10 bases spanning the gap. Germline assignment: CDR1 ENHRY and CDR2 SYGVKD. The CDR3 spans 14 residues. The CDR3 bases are TGTGCCATCAGTGGGAGAGGAGACTCCTACGAGCAGTACTTC. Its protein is CAISGRGDSYEQYF.

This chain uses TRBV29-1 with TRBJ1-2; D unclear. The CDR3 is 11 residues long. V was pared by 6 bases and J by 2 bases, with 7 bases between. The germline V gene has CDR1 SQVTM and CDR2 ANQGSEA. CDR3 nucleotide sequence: TGCAGCGTATACGGGAACTATGGCTACACCTTC. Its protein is CSVYGNYGYTF.

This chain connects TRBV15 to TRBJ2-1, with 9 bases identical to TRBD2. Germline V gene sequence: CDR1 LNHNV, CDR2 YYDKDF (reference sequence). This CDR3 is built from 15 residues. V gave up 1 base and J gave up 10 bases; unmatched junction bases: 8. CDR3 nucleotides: TGTGCCACCAGCAGAGCGGCGGGAGGGCCGGGGGAGCAGTTCTTC. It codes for CATSRAAGGPGEQFF.

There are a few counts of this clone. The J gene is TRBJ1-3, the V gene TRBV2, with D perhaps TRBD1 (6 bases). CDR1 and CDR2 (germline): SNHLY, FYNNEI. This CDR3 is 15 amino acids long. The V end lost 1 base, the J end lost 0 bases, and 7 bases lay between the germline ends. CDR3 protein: CASSEEDSSGNTIYF. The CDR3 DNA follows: TGTGCCAGCAGTGAAGAGGACAGCTCTGGAAACACCATATATTTT.

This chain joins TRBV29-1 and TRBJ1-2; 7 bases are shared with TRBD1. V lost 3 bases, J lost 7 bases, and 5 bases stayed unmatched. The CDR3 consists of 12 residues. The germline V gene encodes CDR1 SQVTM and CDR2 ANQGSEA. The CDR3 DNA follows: TGCAGCGTTGATGACAGACAGGGTGGCTACACCTTC. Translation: CSVDDRQGGYTF. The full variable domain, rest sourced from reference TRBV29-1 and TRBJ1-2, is SAVISQKPSRDICQRGTSLTIQCQVDSQVTMMFWYRQQPGQSLTLIATANQGSEATYESGFVIDKFPISRPNLTFSTLTVSNMSPEDSSIYLCSVDDRQGGYTFGSGTRLTVV.

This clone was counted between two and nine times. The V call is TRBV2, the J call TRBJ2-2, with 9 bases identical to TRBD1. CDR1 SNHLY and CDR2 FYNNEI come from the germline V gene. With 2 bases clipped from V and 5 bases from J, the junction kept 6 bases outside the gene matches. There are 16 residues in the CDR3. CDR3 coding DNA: TGTGCCAGCAGTGAAAGGGGACAGGGTGTAACCGGGGAGCTGTTTTTT. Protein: CASSERGQGVTGELFF.

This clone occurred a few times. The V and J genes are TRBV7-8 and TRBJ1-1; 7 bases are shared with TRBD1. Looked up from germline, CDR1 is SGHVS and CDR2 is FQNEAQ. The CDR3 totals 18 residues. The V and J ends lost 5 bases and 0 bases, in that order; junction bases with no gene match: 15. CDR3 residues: CASSRNRGTTTVNTEAFF. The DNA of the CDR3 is TGTGCCAGCAGCCGTAACAGGGGAACGACCACCGTGAACACTGAAGCTTTCTTT. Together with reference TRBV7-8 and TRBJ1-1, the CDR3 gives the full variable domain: GAGVSQSPRYKVAKRGQDVALRCDPISGHVSLFWYQQALGQGPEFLTYFQNEAQLDKSGLPSDRFFAERPEGSVSTLKIQRTQQEDSAVYLCASSRNRGTTTVNTEAFFGQGTRLTVV.

CDR3 coding DNA: TGTGCCAGCAGCCAGGGGTTTGGCGCTGAAGCTTTCTTT. The encoded protein is CASSQGFGAEAFF. The V call is TRBV5-4, the J call TRBJ1-1; weak D call: TRBD1 (6 bases). Looked up from germline, CDR1 is SGHNT and CDR2 is YYREEE (reference sequence). This CDR3 comprises 13 residues. Between the trimmed V and J ends, which lost 4 bases and 6 bases, there was a span of 13 bases.

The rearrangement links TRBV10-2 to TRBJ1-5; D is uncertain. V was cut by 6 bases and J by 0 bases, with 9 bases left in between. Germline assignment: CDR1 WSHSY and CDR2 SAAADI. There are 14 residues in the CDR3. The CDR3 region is CASSTTDSNQPQHF. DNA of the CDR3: TGCGCCAGCAGCACCACAGATAGCAATCAGCCCCAGCATTTT.

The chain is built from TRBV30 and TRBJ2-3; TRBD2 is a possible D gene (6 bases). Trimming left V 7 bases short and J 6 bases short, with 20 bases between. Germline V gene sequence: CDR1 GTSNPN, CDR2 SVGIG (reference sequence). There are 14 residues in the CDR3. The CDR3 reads CASSGLSLGDTQYF. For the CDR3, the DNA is TGTGCCTCGTCGGGACTCTCCCTCGGGGATACGCAGTATTTT.

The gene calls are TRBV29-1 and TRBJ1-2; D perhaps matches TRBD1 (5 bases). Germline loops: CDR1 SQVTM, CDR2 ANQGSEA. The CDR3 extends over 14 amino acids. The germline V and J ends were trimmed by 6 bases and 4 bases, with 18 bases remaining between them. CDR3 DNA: TGCAGCGTAAACACGGGGGACTCCCCCTATGGCTACACCTTC. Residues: CSVNTGDSPYGYTF.

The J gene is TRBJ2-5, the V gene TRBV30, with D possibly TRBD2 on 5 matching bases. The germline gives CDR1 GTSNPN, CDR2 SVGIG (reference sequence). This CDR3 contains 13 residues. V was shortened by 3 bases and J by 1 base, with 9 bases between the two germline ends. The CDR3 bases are TGTGCCTGGAGCGGGGAGAGCCAAGAGACCCAGTACTTC. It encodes CAWSGESQETQYF. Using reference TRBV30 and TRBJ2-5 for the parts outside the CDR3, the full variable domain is SQTIHQWPATLVQPVGSPLSLECTVEGTSNPNLYWYRQAAGRGLQLLFYSVGIGQISSEVPQNLSASRPQDRQFILSSKKLLLSDSGFYLCAWSGESQETQYFGPGTRLLVL.

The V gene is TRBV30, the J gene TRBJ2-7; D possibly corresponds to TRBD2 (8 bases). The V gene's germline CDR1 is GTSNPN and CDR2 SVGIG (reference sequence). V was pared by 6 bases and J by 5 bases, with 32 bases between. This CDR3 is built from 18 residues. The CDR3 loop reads CACRQGCQRGKSCDEQYF. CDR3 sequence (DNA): TGTGCCTGCCGACAGGGATGTCAGCGGGGGAAATCTTGTGACGAGCAGTACTTC.

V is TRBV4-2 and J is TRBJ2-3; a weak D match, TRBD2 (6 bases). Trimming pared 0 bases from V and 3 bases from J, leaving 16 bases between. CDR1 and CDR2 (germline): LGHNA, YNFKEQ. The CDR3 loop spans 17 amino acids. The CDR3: CASSQDPGTPGTDTQYF. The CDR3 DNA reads TGTGCCAGCAGCCAAGATCCCGGGACTCCAGGGACAGATACGCAGTATTTT.

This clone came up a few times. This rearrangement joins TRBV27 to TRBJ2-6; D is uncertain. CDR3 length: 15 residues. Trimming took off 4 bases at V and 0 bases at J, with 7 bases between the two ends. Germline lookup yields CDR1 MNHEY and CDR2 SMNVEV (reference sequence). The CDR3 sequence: CASSYSLSGANVLTF. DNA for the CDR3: TGTGCCAGCAGTTACTCCCTCTCTGGGGCCAACGTCCTGACTTTC.

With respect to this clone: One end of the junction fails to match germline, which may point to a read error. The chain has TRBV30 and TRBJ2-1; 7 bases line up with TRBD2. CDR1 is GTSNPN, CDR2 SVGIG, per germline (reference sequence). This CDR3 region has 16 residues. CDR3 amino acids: CAWSVSSGRAYNEQFF. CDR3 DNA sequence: TGTGCCTGGAGTGTATCAAGTGGGAGGGCCTATAATGAGCAGTTCTTC.

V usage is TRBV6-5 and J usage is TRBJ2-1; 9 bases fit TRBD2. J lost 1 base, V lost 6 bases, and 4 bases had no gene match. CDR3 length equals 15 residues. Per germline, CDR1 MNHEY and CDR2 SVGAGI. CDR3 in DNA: TGTGCCAGCAGCCCTACTAGCGGGTCCTACAATGAGCAGTTCTTC. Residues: CASSPTSGSYNEQFF.

CDR3 sequence reads: CASSLDRNTGELFF. As DNA, the CDR3 is TGTGCCAGCAGCTTAGACAGGAACACCGGGGAGCTGTTTTTT. The genes are TRBV7-3 and TRBJ2-2; D may be TRBD1 (5 bases). CDR1 and CDR2 (germline): SGHTA, FQGTGA. The CDR3 is 14 residues long. The ends were cut back, 2 bases at V and 1 base at J, with 5 bases in the middle. Drawing the rest from reference TRBV7-3 and TRBJ2-2, the complete variable domain is GAGVSQTPSNKVTEKGKYVELRCDPISGHTALYWYRQSLGQGPEFLIYFQGTGAADDSGLPNDRFFAVRPEGSVSTLKIQRTERGDSAVYLCASSLDRNTGELFFGEGSRLTVL.

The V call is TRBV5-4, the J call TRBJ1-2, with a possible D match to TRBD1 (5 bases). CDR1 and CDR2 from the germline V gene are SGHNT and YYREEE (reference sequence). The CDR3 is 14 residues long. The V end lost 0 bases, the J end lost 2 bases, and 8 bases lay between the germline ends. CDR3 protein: CASSLGQPNYGYTF. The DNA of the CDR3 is TGTGCCAGCAGCTTGGGACAGCCGAACTATGGCTACACCTTC.

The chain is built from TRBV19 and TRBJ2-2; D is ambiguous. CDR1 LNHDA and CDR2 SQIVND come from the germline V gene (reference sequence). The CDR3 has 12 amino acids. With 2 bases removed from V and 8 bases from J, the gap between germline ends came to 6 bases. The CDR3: CASSIHSGELFF. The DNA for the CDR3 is TGTGCCAGTAGTATACACAGTGGGGAGCTGTTTTTT. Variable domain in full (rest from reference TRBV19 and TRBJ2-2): DGGITQSPKYLFRKEGQNVTLSCEQNLNHDAMYWYRQDPGQGLRLIYYSQIVNDFQKGDIAEGYSVSREKKESFPLTVTSAQKNPTAFYLCASSIHSGELFFGEGSRLTVL.

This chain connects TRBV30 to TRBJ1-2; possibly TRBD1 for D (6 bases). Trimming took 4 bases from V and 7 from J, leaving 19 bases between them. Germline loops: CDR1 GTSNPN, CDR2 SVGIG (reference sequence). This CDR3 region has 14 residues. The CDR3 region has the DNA TGTGCCTGGACTGAGGGCAGGGGCCTCGGTGGCTACACCTTC. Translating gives CAWTEGRGLGGYTF.

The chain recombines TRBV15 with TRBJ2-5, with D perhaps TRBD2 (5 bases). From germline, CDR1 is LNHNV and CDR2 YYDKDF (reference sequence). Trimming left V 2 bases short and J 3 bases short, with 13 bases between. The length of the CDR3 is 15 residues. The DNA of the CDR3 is TGTGCCACCAGCAGACCGGGTCCAGCGGAAGAGACCCAGTACTTC. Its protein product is CATSRPGPAEETQYF. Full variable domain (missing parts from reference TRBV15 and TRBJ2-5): DAMVIQNPRYQVTQFGKPVTLSCSQTLNHNVMYWYQQKSSQAPKLLFHYYDKDFNNEADTPDNFQSRRPNTSFCFLDIRSPGLGDTAMYLCATSRPGPAEETQYFGPGTRLLVL.

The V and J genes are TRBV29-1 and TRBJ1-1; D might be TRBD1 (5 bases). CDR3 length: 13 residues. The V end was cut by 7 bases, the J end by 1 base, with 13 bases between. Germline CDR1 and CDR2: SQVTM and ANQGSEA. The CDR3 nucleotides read TGCAGCGGCACCGGGACTCAGAACACTGAAGCTTTCTTT. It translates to CSGTGTQNTEAFF. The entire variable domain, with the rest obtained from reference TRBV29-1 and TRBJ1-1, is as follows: SAVISQKPSRDICQRGTSLTIQCQVDSQVTMMFWYRQQPGQSLTLIATANQGSEATYESGFVIDKFPISRPNLTFSTLTVSNMSPEDSSIYLCSGTGTQNTEAFFGQGTRLTVV.

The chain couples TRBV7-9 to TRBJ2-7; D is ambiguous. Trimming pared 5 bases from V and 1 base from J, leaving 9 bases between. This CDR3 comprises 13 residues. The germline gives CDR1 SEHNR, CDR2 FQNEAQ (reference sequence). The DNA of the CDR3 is TGTGCCAGCAGCCACGTGGAGTCCTACGAGCAGTACTTC. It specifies CASSHVESYEQYF.

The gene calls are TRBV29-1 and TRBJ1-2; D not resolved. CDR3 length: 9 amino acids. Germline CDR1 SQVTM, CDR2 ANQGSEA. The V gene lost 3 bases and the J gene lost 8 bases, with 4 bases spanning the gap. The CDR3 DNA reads TGCAGCGTTGATGAGGGCTACACCTTC. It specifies CSVDEGYTF.